The clone carrying this T cell receptor beta chain was counted a few times. Its target is unknown. The sample comes from a study of vaccination effects on CD4 cells after COVID-19. Using immunoSEQ multiplex PCR, the repertoire was profiled, and TCRdb retains in-frame clones only, with some absent. Of tens of thousands of clones listed, approximately 70% are singletons. CDR3 size: 15 residues. Germline V gene sequence: CDR1 SGHRS, CDR2 YFSETQ. V was pared by 3 bases and J by 0 bases, with 2 bases of the junction left unmatched. ViraFEST expansion of antigen-specific CD4+ T cells with viral peptide pools preceded sequencing. Upon completion of about eleven days in culture, CD4+ T cells were isolated. Each participant was given two doses of one vaccine (BNT162b2 or mRNA-1273).

The chain uses TRBV5-1 and TRBJ2-2, with TRBD2 matching over 7 bases. Sequenced material: CD4+ T cells from PBMCs cultured with HCoV-229E spike peptides, taken after COVID-19 vaccination. The clonotype originates from a human donor who received a COVID-19 vaccine. CDR3 residues: CASSWGGANTGELFF. The CDR3 region has the DNA TGCGCCAGCAGCTGGGGGGGAGCGAACACCGGGGAGCTGTTTTTT.